Shown below are 18 T cell receptor beta chains from a single sample sequenced in a study of shared clonotypes between healthy human individuals. Produced via immunoSEQ multiplex PCR; TCRdb's table is partial and in-frame only. The sample contains over a million clones, roughly 97% of which appear only once. The material sequenced was naive CD4+ T cells sorted from blood. Indicated subset: CD45RA+ positively selected. The receptors come from a man aged 25-45 years in good health.

The chain joins TRBV30 to TRBJ2-5; 8 bases map to TRBD2. Trimming at V came to 2 bases and at J to 2 bases, leaving 13 bases not matched to a gene. The CDR3 is 17 amino acids. Germline V gives CDR1 GTSNPN, CDR2 SVGIG (reference sequence). The CDR3 region is CAWSFPWPGLVQETQYF. CDR3 sequence (DNA): TGTGCCTGGAGTTTTCCGTGGCCGGGACTAGTTCAAGAGACCCAGTACTTC.

The table lists this clone with a count of one. The rearrangement joins TRBV4-1 to TRBJ2-3; perhaps TRBD2 as D (5 bases). Per the germline V gene, CDR1 is MGHRA and CDR2 is YSYEKL. This CDR3 contains 17 residues. Trimming pared 3 bases from V and 3 bases from J, leaving 19 bases between. The CDR3 region is CASSHLGRAAGTDTQYF. The CDR3 bases are TGCGCCAGCAGCCACCTGGGTAGAGCGGCTGGGACAGATACGCAGTATTTT.

The rearrangement links TRBV14 to TRBJ2-5, with 9 positions matching TRBD2. Germline loops: CDR1 SGHDN, CDR2 FVKESK. The V gene end was trimmed by 6 bases and the J gene end by 7 bases; junction bases not matched to a gene: 3. The CDR3 totals 12 residues. The CDR3 coding sequence is TGTGCCAGCAGAAATAGCGGGGGGACCCAGTACTTC. This encodes CASRNSGGTQYF.

V gene TRBV13 combines with J gene TRBJ2-3; the match to TRBD2 covers 10 bases. The CDR3 length is 16 residues. Germline V lookup: CDR1 PRHDT, CDR2 FYEKMQ (reference sequence). Trimming cost V 5 bases and J 3 bases; bases outside gene matches: 8. The CDR3: CASSGSGRAGTDTQYF. The CDR3 nucleotides read TGTGCCAGCAGCGGAAGCGGGAGGGCCGGGACAGATACGCAGTATTTT.

The V call is TRBV10-3, the J call TRBJ2-3; tentatively, D is TRBD1 (6 bases). Trimming pared 6 bases from V and 6 bases from J, leaving 19 bases between. Germline CDR1 is ENHRY and CDR2 is SYGVKD. CDR3 length: 15 residues. The CDR3 reads CAIRYGTSIGDTQYF. The CDR3 bases are TGTGCCATCAGGTACGGGACATCAATAGGGGATACGCAGTATTTT.

As to this clone: This same CDR3 is encoded by further DNA sequences in the sample. This chain links TRBV7-9 with TRBJ1-1; 7 positions match TRBD1. The V gene end was trimmed by 5 bases and the J gene end by 0 bases; junction bases not matched to a gene: 6. The germline V gene has CDR1 SEHNR and CDR2 FQNEAQ (reference sequence). This CDR3 contains 15 residues. CDR3 nucleotides: TGTGCCAGCAGCCTTGCCGGGACAGTGAACACTGAAGCTTTCTTT. It translates to CASSLAGTVNTEAFF.

The chain recombines TRBV5-1 with TRBJ2-5; 7 bases match TRBD2. The germline gives CDR1 SGHRS, CDR2 YFSETQ. The CDR3 has 14 amino acids. V shed 2 bases, J shed 3 bases, and the junction held 4 bases outside the gene matches. CDR3 protein: CASSFGAGEETQYF. The CDR3 DNA reads as TGCGCCAGCAGCTTTGGGGCGGGGGAAGAGACCCAGTACTTC.

As concerns this clone: Other nucleotide sequences from this sample produce the same CDR3. This sequence joins TRBV6-6 and TRBJ2-2; D call uncertain. The ends were cut back, 3 bases at V and 7 bases at J, with 9 bases in the middle. Germline V gene sequence: CDR1 MNHNY, CDR2 SVGAGI (reference sequence). This CDR3 is 13 amino acids long. The CDR3 sequence: CASSYQSSGELFF. In nucleotides, the CDR3 is TGTGCCAGCAGTTATCAGTCAAGCGGGGAGCTGTTTTTT.

The chain uses TRBV28 and TRBJ2-7; D is uncertain. V dropped 5 bases and J dropped 4 bases, with 15 bases sitting between them. Germline V CDR1 and CDR2: MDHEN, SYDVKM. CDR3 size: 14 residues. The CDR3 DNA is TGTGCCAGCAGTCCTCCCCTAGGCGCTTACGAGCAGTACTTC. Encoded protein: CASSPPLGAYEQYF.

The chain recombines TRBV14 with TRBJ2-3; 11 bases line up with TRBD1. Losses at the gene ends were 4 bases for V and 6 bases for J; bases not matched to a gene: 6. This CDR3 comprises 15 residues. The V gene's germline CDR1 is SGHDN and CDR2 FVKESK. Here the CDR3 reads CASSLVGQGVDTQYF. The DNA of the CDR3 is TGTGCCAGCAGCCTTGTGGGACAGGGGGTTGATACGCAGTATTTT.

This sequence joins TRBV6-5 and TRBJ2-3; TRBD1 is a possible D gene (5 bases). Germline CDR1 is MNHEY and CDR2 is SVGAGI. This CDR3 is built from 16 residues. Trimming pared 2 bases from V and 4 bases from J, leaving 16 bases between. This CDR3 is CASSYVSIQAPDTQYF. The CDR3 coding sequence is TGTGCCAGCAGTTACGTTTCTATACAGGCACCAGATACGCAGTATTTT.

The chain is built from TRBV6-6 and TRBJ1-2; D is unresolved. V shed 9 bases and J shed 0 bases, with 11 bases lying between them. Per the germline V gene, CDR1 is MNHNY and CDR2 is SVGAGI (reference sequence). The CDR3 is 13 residues long. CDR3 in amino acids: CASRATANYGYTF. The DNA for the CDR3 is TGTGCCAGTCGTGCTACAGCTAACTATGGCTACACCTTC.

The chain recombines TRBV9 with TRBJ2-1, with 8 bases fitting TRBD2. The CDR3 runs 16 residues. From germline, CDR1 is SGDLS and CDR2 YYNGEE. With 0 bases clipped from V and 11 bases from J, the junction kept 13 bases outside the gene matches. CDR3 sequence (DNA): TGTGCCAGCAGCGTAGTTCAAGCGGGAGCCAGTACGAAGCAGTTCTTC. Protein sequence: CASSVVQAGASTKQFF.

For this clone: Other DNA sequences in this specimen translate into the identical CDR3. V gene TRBV5-1 combines with J gene TRBJ1-3; tentative D call: TRBD1 (5 bases). From germline, CDR1 is SGHRS and CDR2 YFSETQ. V gave up 0 bases and J gave up 1 base, with 8 bases separating them. The CDR3 sequence is 15 residues long. Written as DNA, the CDR3 is TGCGCCAGCAGCTTGGCCGGGGCTTCTGGAAACACCATATATTTT. It yields the protein CASSLAGASGNTIYF.

This clone was observed a single time. CDR3 amino acids: CASSYADRNTEAFF. CDR3 DNA: TGTGCCAGCAGTTACGCCGACAGGAACACTGAAGCTTTCTTT. The gene calls are TRBV6-6 and TRBJ1-1; weak D call: TRBD1 (5 bases). V was pared by 2 bases and J by 1 base, with 8 bases between. CDR1 is MNHNY and CDR2 is SVGAGI in the germline V gene (reference sequence). The CDR3 runs 14 residues.

This clone was seen only once. CDR3 region: CASSSILAGGYNEQFF. CDR3 nucleotides: TGTGCCAGCAGTTCCATCTTAGCGGGAGGGTACAATGAGCAGTTCTTC. This chain connects TRBV6-5 to TRBJ2-1, with TRBD2 matching over 11 bases. Trimming took 4 bases from V and 4 from J; bases not matched to a gene: 6. The CDR3 consists of 16 residues. From germline, CDR1 is MNHEY and CDR2 SVGAGI.

V gene TRBV10-1 combines with J gene TRBJ2-2, with unresolved D. Germline V gene lookup returns CDR1 WNHNN and CDR2 SYGVQD (reference sequence). The ends were cut back, 3 bases at V and 1 base at J, with 3 bases in the middle. The CDR3 spans 13 residues. CDR3 amino acids: CASSDWNTGELFF. The CDR3 DNA sequence: TGCGCCAGCAGTGATTGGAACACCGGGGAGCTGTTTTTT.

This sequence joins TRBV28 and TRBJ2-2; 12 nucleotides line up with TRBD2. The CDR3 runs 16 residues. The V and J ends lost 5 bases and 5 bases, in that order; junction bases with no gene match: 6. Germline values: CDR1 MDHEN, CDR2 SYDVKM. The CDR3 nucleotides are TGTGCCAGCAGTATGACTAGCGGGAGAAGTACCGGGGAGCTGTTTTTT. Translated, it gives CASSMTSGRSTGELFF.